One sample yielded the 26 T cell receptor beta chains listed below, sequenced in a study of T cells after yellow fever vaccination. MiXCR, run by TCRdb on the 5' RACE reads, gives a single entry per CDR3 protein. The sample contains approximately 550,000 distinct CDR3 sequences, roughly 13% of which appear only once. This specimen was PBMCs, taken on the day of the yellow fever booster vaccination. Every receptor here comes from a young man who received the YFV17D yellow fever vaccine.

This clonotype was picked up a small number of times. The rearrangement links TRBV9 to TRBJ2-7; 7 positions agree with TRBD2. The J segment lost 3 bases and the V segment lost 4 bases, leaving 7 bases of the junction unmatched. Looked up from germline, CDR1 is SGDLS and CDR2 is YYNGEE. This CDR3 is built from 14 residues. CDR3 sequence: CASSPRDYSYEQYF. In nucleotides, the CDR3 is TGTGCCAGCAGCCCTCGGGACTACAGCTACGAGCAGTACTTC.

This chain connects TRBV15 to TRBJ2-1, with D tentatively TRBD1 (6 bases). The CDR3 has 13 amino acids. The germline gives CDR1 LNHNV, CDR2 YYDKDF (reference sequence). The V gene lost 7 bases and the J gene lost 4 bases, with 11 bases spanning the gap. DNA for the CDR3: TGTGCCACCAAAGGGGGATGGTACAATGAGCAGTTCTTC. Its protein product is CATKGGWYNEQFF.

There are a few counts of this clonotype. The CDR3 sequence: CASSTQAGGSDTQYF. The CDR3 region has the DNA TGCGCCAGCAGCACCCAAGCGGGAGGCTCAGATACGCAGTATTTT. The gene calls are TRBV5-1 and TRBJ2-3; 9 bases line up with TRBD2. CDR3 length equals 15 residues. CDR1 and CDR2 (germline): SGHRS, YFSETQ. The J segment lost 4 bases and the V segment lost 4 bases, leaving 7 bases of the junction unmatched. Full variable domain (missing parts from reference TRBV5-1 and TRBJ2-3): KAGVTQTPRYLIKTRGQQVTLSCSPISGHRSVSWYQQTPGQGLQFLFEYFSETQRNKGNFPGRFSGRQFSNSRSEMNVSTLELGDSALYLCASSTQAGGSDTQYFGPGTRLTVL.

This clonotype showed up just a few times. The chain uses TRBV7-9 and TRBJ2-3; D may be TRBD2 (6 bases). The germline V gene encodes CDR1 SEHNR and CDR2 FQNEAQ (reference sequence). This CDR3 contains 12 residues. V shed 8 bases and J shed 7 bases, with 13 bases lying between them. The CDR3, as DNA: TGTGCCAGCGCCCCGGGGGACTATACGCAGTATTTT. Translated, it gives CASAPGDYTQYF.

This clonotype has only a few counts. This chain uses TRBV5-5 with TRBJ2-7; TRBD2 is a possible D gene (5 bases). Germline V gene lookup returns CDR1 SGHKS and CDR2 YYEKEE (reference sequence). The CDR3 consists of 15 residues. Trimming left V 0 bases short and J 4 bases short, with 14 bases between. The CDR3 sequence: CASSLVWERGYEQYF. The CDR3 coding sequence is TGTGCCAGCAGCTTGGTGTGGGAGCGAGGGTACGAGCAGTACTTC.

The genes are TRBV20-1 and TRBJ1-2, with TRBD1 matching over 7 bases. The junction had 15 bases not matched to a gene; V was cut back by 3 bases and J by 8 bases. The germline V gene has CDR1 DFQATT and CDR2 SNEGSKA (reference sequence). There are 15 residues in the CDR3. Here the CDR3 reads CSARDGQAGGIGYTF. CDR3 in DNA: TGCAGTGCTAGGGATGGACAGGCAGGGGGGATAGGCTACACCTTC.

The table lists this clonotype with a few counts. J is TRBJ2-5 and V is TRBV7-8; D unclear. The CDR3 extends over 8 amino acids. Germline CDR1 is SGHVS and CDR2 is FQNEAQ. V gave up 7 bases and J gave up 13 bases, with 7 bases separating them. The CDR3 sequence: CASNPPYF. Here the CDR3 DNA reads TGTGCCAGCAACCCACCGTACTTC.

In this sample, this clonotype turned up a few times. Relative to the germline gene, one junction end is altered; a read error may explain this. The chain employs TRBV7-9 and TRBJ2-7, with TRBD2 matching 7 bases. CDR1 is SEHNR, CDR2 FQNEAQ, per germline (reference sequence). The CDR3 is 16 amino acids. For the CDR3, the DNA is TGTGCCAGCAGCTTAGGGGGCGGGAGTAGCTCCCACGAGCAGTACTTC. As protein: CASSLGGGSSSHEQYF.

CDR3 sequence reads: CASSENREYTEAFF. DNA for the CDR3: TGTGCCAGCAGTGAGAACAGGGAGTACACTGAAGCTTTCTTT. The gene calls are TRBV2 and TRBJ1-1, with a possible D match to TRBD1 (6 bases). Germline V gene lookup returns CDR1 SNHLY and CDR2 FYNNEI. The CDR3 length is 14 residues. V lost 3 bases to trimming and J lost 3 bases, with 11 bases between them.

This sequence joins TRBV25-1 and TRBJ2-2, with D unclear. V lost 2 bases, J lost 8 bases, and 12 bases lay in between. Germline V lookup: CDR1 MGHDK, CDR2 SYGVNS. CDR3 length: 14 residues. For the CDR3, the DNA is TGTGCCAGCAGTGAAACCACCGCGCCGGGGGAGCTGTTTTTT. Translated, it gives CASSETTAPGELFF.

V is TRBV20-1 and J is TRBJ2-7; 13 bases are shared with TRBD2. Losses at the gene ends were 6 bases for V and 2 bases for J; bases not matched to a gene: 10. Germline V lookup: CDR1 DFQATT, CDR2 SNEGSKA (reference sequence). The CDR3 has 16 residues. The CDR3 DNA is TGCAGTGCCACGGAAACTAGCGGGAGGGCCCCCTACGAGCAGTACTTC. It specifies CSATETSGRAPYEQYF.

The CDR3 protein is CASSENLRGIQYF. DNA of the CDR3: TGTGCCAGCAGTGAAAACCTCCGGGGCATTCAGTACTTC. The genes are TRBV28 and TRBJ2-4; tentatively, D is TRBD2 (5 bases). Trimming shortened V by 5 bases and J by 9 bases, and 14 bases separated the two germline ends. The CDR3 is 13 amino acids. The germline V gene has CDR1 MDHEN and CDR2 SYDVKM.

This clonotype has more than one count but fewer than ten. Here the CDR3 DNA reads TGTGCCAGCAGTTACGGTATCCGGGGTTTCCATCGATCCTACGAGCAGTACTTC. It is translated as CASSYGIRGFHRSYEQYF. The chain couples TRBV6-5 to TRBJ2-7; D perhaps matches TRBD2 (5 bases). CDR3 length: 18 amino acids. Trimming took 2 bases from V and 1 from J, leaving 21 bases between them. Germline CDR1 MNHEY, CDR2 SVGAGI.

The chain uses TRBV20-1 and TRBJ2-1, with 10 nucleotides matching TRBD2. The trim removed 6 bases at V and 4 bases at J, leaving 12 bases unmatched. This CDR3 has 16 residues. The germline gives CDR1 DFQATT, CDR2 SNEGSKA (reference sequence). CDR3 sequence reads: CSAVGWSSGGYNEQFF. Here the CDR3 DNA reads TGCAGTGCCGTCGGTTGGTCTAGCGGGGGTTACAATGAGCAGTTCTTC.

The V and J genes are TRBV20-1 and TRBJ2-1; D unclear. CDR1 and CDR2 (germline): DFQATT, SNEGSKA (reference sequence). The CDR3 has 13 residues. V lost 2 bases to trimming and J lost 9 bases, with 14 bases between them. The CDR3 here is CSARSGSVGEQFF. CDR3 in DNA: TGCAGTGCTAGATCCGGGTCGGTGGGTGAGCAGTTCTTC.

A few counts support this clonotype. The CDR3 DNA follows: TGTGCCATCAGTGAGTCAAGGCAGGCGTCCTACGAGCAGTACTTC. It codes for CAISESRQASYEQYF. V is TRBV10-3 and J is TRBJ2-7; D is unresolved. The V end lost 0 bases, the J end lost 1 base, and 10 bases lay between the germline ends. The CDR3 contains 15 residues. Germline V CDR1 and CDR2: ENHRY, SYGVKD.

This clonotype has ten or more counts. The gene calls are TRBV10-3 and TRBJ2-7; possible D gene TRBD2, 5 bases. CDR3 length: 14 residues. CDR1 is ENHRY and CDR2 is SYGVKD in the germline V gene. V was pared by 4 bases and J by 2 bases, with 12 bases between. The CDR3 is CAISGTGNPYEQYF. In DNA form, the CDR3 reads TGTGCCATCAGTGGTACCGGGAACCCCTACGAGCAGTACTTC.

The rearrangement links TRBV7-8 to TRBJ2-7; perhaps TRBD2 as D (5 bases). Trimming cost V 1 base and J 6 bases, with 13 bases left between them. Germline assignment: CDR1 SGHVS and CDR2 FQNEAQ. This CDR3 has 14 amino acids. The CDR3 loop reads CASSLVGGGGEQYF. CDR3 sequence (DNA): TGTGCCAGCAGCTTAGTTGGAGGTGGAGGCGAGCAGTACTTC.

This clonotype was detected a few times. The rearrangement uses TRBV5-4 and TRBJ2-4, with a tentative D call TRBD2 (6 bases). Germline CDR1 and CDR2: SGHNT and YYREEE (reference sequence). Trimming removed 0 bases at V and 3 bases at J, with 19 bases between. The CDR3 runs 18 residues. CDR3 in DNA: TGTGCCAGCAGCTTGGATGTGGAGGGTGGCGGAGTCAAAAACATTCAGTACTTC. Translating it yields CASSLDVEGGGVKNIQYF.

The chain uses TRBV20-1 and TRBJ2-5, with TRBD2 identical over 10 bases. The germline V gene has CDR1 DFQATT and CDR2 SNEGSKA (reference sequence). J was trimmed by 6 bases and V by 5 bases; bases with no gene match: 12. CDR3 length: 15 amino acids. CDR3: CSAARGAGGGKTQYF. The DNA of the CDR3 is TGCAGTGCTGCGAGGGGAGCGGGAGGGGGTAAGACCCAGTACTTC.

The rearrangement joins TRBV6-1 to TRBJ2-3; 9 nucleotides match TRBD2. CDR1 and CDR2 (germline): MNHNS, SASEGT. The CDR3 contains 16 residues. J was trimmed by 5 bases and V by 3 bases; bases with no gene match: 9. The CDR3 DNA follows: TGTGCCAGCAGTGACCCGCGGGAGGGCCTTGGAGATACGCAGTATTTT. Translation gives CASSDPREGLGDTQYF.

V and J are TRBV15 and TRBJ2-5, with D tentatively TRBD2 (6 bases). CDR3 length: 17 amino acids. In germline, CDR1 is LNHNV, CDR2 YYDKDF (reference sequence). Trimming stripped 0 bases from V and 5 bases from J, with 19 bases between. The CDR3 DNA reads as TGTGCCACCAGCAGAGAGCCGATACGGAGGGAGAAGGAGACCCAGTACTTC. It specifies CATSREPIRREKETQYF.

With regard to this clonotype: At one end, the junction sequence differs from germline, possibly due to a read error. J is TRBJ2-7 and V is TRBV11-1; a weak D match, TRBD2 (5 bases). The germline V gene encodes CDR1 SGHAT and CDR2 FQDESV (reference sequence). The CDR3 spans 11 residues. The CDR3, as DNA: TGTGCCAGCAGCTACCCCGGGGAGCAGTGCTTC. The encoded protein is CASSYPGEQCF. The full variable domain, in which reference TRBV11-1 and TRBJ2-7 provide the parts outside the CDR3, is EAEVAQSPRYKITEKSQAVAFWCDPISGHATLYWYRQILGQGPELLVQFQDESVVDDSQLPKDRFSAERLKGVDSTLKIQPAELGDSAMYLCASSYPGEQCFGPGTRLTVT.

This clonotype occurred many times. The chain joins TRBV20-1 to TRBJ2-5, with 9 positions matching TRBD1. Per the germline V gene, CDR1 is DFQATT and CDR2 is SNEGSKA (reference sequence). V shed 3 bases, J shed 7 bases, and the junction held 9 bases outside the gene matches. The CDR3 consists of 14 residues. The CDR3 here is CSASAGQGKGTQYF. CDR3 DNA sequence: TGCAGTGCTAGTGCTGGACAGGGGAAAGGGACCCAGTACTTC.

This clonotype has at least ten counts. The rearrangement links TRBV6-2 or TRBV6-3 to TRBJ2-4, with D unresolved. This CDR3 region has 11 residues. V was shortened by 4 bases and J by 7 bases, with 5 bases between the two germline ends. CDR1 MNHEY and CDR2 SVGEGT come from the germline V gene. The CDR3 region is CASSWGNIQYF. DNA of the CDR3: TGTGCCAGCAGTTGGGGTAACATTCAGTACTTC.

This clonotype occurred a few times. This chain joins TRBV12-3 or TRBV12-4 and TRBJ1-6, with D uncertain. The V gene lost 6 bases and the J gene lost 8 bases, with 17 bases spanning the gap. The length of the CDR3 is 15 residues. CDR3 residues: CASSHPKRIHSPLHF. The CDR3 bases are TGTGCCAGCAGCCATCCCAAGAGGATCCATTCACCCCTCCACTTT.